This T cell receptor (beta chain) is drawn from a study of control samples from healthy donors and cancer patients. The repertoire was sequenced with immunoSEQ multiplex PCR; TCRdb's copy has only in-frame clones and lacks some. The data contain roughly 180,000 clones, around 94% of them singletons. Germline V CDR1 and CDR2: LNHDA, SQIVND (reference sequence). Germline trimming cut 3 bases from V and 5 bases from J; bases unmatched to any gene: 4. The CDR3 runs 15 residues. Specimen: blood. The chain joins TRBV19 to TRBJ2-2; 9 nucleotides agree with TRBD2. The clonotype comes from a woman between 18 and 29 years old in good health. This CDR3 is CASSISGRGTGELFF. CDR3 nucleotide sequence: TGTGCCAGTAGTATTAGCGGGAGAGGGACCGGGGAGCTGTTTTTT. Supplemented by reference TRBV19 and TRBJ2-2, the full variable domain reads DGGITQSPKYLFRKEGQNVTLSCEQNLNHDAMYWYRQDPGQGLRLIYYSQIVNDFQKGDIAEGYSVSREKKESFPLTVTSAQKNPTAFYLCASSISGRGTGELFFGEGSRLTVL.